Below, 32 T cell receptor beta chains from the same sample are listed, as sequenced in a study of cytomegalovirus exposure and HLA in healthy donors. PCR employed 60 Vbeta and 13 Jbeta primers. Data came from immunoSEQ multiplex PCR; TCRdb stores just in-frame clones and leaves some out. The top ten hold more than 1.5% of the sample, which has some 150,000 clones, just under 85% seen once. Material for sequencing was PBMCs. All receptors derive from a woman between 40 and 50 years old in good health and CMV-seronegative.

V usage is TRBV7-2 and J usage is TRBJ2-1, with D uncertain. Trimming pared 2 bases from V and 6 bases from J, leaving 5 bases between. The CDR3 totals 12 residues. The germline V gene has CDR1 SGHTA and CDR2 FQGNSA. DNA for the CDR3: TGTGCCAGCAGCTTATCGGGCAATGAGCAGTTCTTC. Protein product: CASSLSGNEQFF.

This clone was seen a single time. This chain links TRBV4-2 with TRBJ2-7; 9 positions agree with TRBD2. The CDR3 loop spans 16 amino acids. The trim removed 3 bases at V and 1 base at J, leaving 7 bases unmatched. The germline V gene encodes CDR1 LGHNA and CDR2 YNFKEQ. CDR3: CASSHSLAGRSYEQYF. In DNA, the CDR3 is TGTGCCAGCAGCCACTCTCTAGCGGGGAGGTCCTACGAGCAGTACTTC.

The gene calls are TRBV5-6 and TRBJ2-3; D perhaps matches TRBD2 (6 bases). The CDR3 covers 16 residues. Germline CDR1 SGHDT, CDR2 YYEEEE. The V and J ends lost 4 bases and 7 bases respectively, with 22 bases between them. DNA for the CDR3: TGTGCCAGCAGCCTATTACCCGGGACTGGCACGAATACGCAGTATTTT. It yields the protein CASSLLPGTGTNTQYF.

The J gene is TRBJ2-3, the V gene TRBV5-4; 7 bases map to TRBD2. V shed 3 bases, J shed 0 bases, and the junction held 16 bases outside the gene matches. Germline CDR1 SGHNT, CDR2 YYREEE (reference sequence). CDR3 size: 19 residues. CDR3 sequence: CASSSRGLLAELSTDTQYF. CDR3 nucleotide sequence: TGTGCCAGCAGCTCCCGAGGACTTCTAGCGGAGCTTAGCACAGATACGCAGTATTTT. The full variable domain, its missing parts supplied by reference TRBV5-4 and TRBJ2-3, is ETGVTQSPTHLIKTRGQQVTLRCSSQSGHNTVSWYQQALGQGPQFIFQYYREEENGRGNFPPRFSGLQFPNYSSELNVNALELDDSALYLCASSSRGLLAELSTDTQYFGPGTRLTVL.

The V call is TRBV7-6, the J call TRBJ2-3; D might be TRBD1 (6 bases). This CDR3 comprises 17 residues. V was pared by 5 bases and J by 6 bases, with 24 bases between. From germline, CDR1 is SGHVS and CDR2 FNYEAQ. CDR3 bases: TGTGCCAGCAGCCCCCAAATATCAGGGGCCCCTGCCGATACGCAGTATTTT. This translates into CASSPQISGAPADTQYF.

This rearrangement joins TRBV14 to TRBJ2-5, with 8 bases identical to TRBD1. Germline V gene lookup returns CDR1 SGHDN and CDR2 FVKESK. The CDR3 contains 16 residues. After removal of 0 bases from V and 5 bases from J, the junction contained 8 bases not matched to a gene. The CDR3 loop reads CASSQDPPGGLETQYF. The CDR3 coding sequence is TGTGCCAGCAGCCAAGATCCCCCAGGGGGCCTGGAGACCCAGTACTTC.

The V gene is TRBV10-3, the J gene TRBJ2-3, with D possibly being TRBD1 (5 bases). This CDR3 contains 15 residues. V was clipped by 6 bases and J by 3 bases, with 16 bases between them. Germline CDR1 and CDR2: ENHRY and SYGVKD. The CDR3 is CAIRGERTWTDTQYF. CDR3 coding DNA: TGTGCCATCAGGGGTGAGAGGACATGGACAGATACGCAGTATTTT.

In its sample, this clone was seen a few times. The chain combines TRBV7-2 with TRBJ2-2, with 11 nucleotides matching TRBD1. The CDR3 length is 15 residues. J was trimmed by 7 bases and V by 5 bases; bases with no gene match: 6. CDR1 SGHTA and CDR2 FQGNSA come from the germline V gene. The CDR3 DNA reads as TGTGCCAGCAGCAAAAGGACAGGGGGCCACGGGGAGCTGTTTTTT. This sequence encodes CASSKRTGGHGELFF.

This clone was detected once. The genes are TRBV7-2 and TRBJ1-5; weak D call: TRBD1 (5 bases). V lost 2 bases and J lost 7, with 15 bases in between. This CDR3 is 15 amino acids long. Germline-derived CDR1 and CDR2 are SGHTA and FQGNSA. For the CDR3, the DNA is TGTGCCAGCAGCTTAATTCCAGGGCGGGGGCAGCCCCAGCATTTT. This gives the protein CASSLIPGRGQPQHF.

The chain carries TRBV7-9 and TRBJ1-4, with D possibly being TRBD1 (5 bases). This CDR3 is built from 13 residues. Germline V gene sequence: CDR1 SEHNR, CDR2 FQNEAQ (reference sequence). Trimming pared 6 bases from V and 8 bases from J, leaving 13 bases between. CDR3 amino acids: CASSGDREEKLFF. CDR3 sequence (DNA): TGTGCCAGCAGTGGCGACAGAGAAGAAAAACTGTTTTTT.

The V gene is TRBV10-2, the J gene TRBJ1-1; TRBD1 might be the D (6 bases). CDR1 and CDR2 from the germline V gene are WSHSY and SAAADI. CDR3 length equals 12 residues. Trimming took off 6 bases at V and 4 bases at J, with 9 bases between the two ends. This CDR3 is CASRVDSTEAFF. The DNA for the CDR3 is TGCGCCAGCAGGGTGGACAGCACTGAAGCTTTCTTT.

The chain links TRBV19 to TRBJ1-5; TRBD1 aligns across 8 bases. Germline V gene lookup returns CDR1 LNHDA and CDR2 SQIVND (reference sequence). V shed 8 bases and J 2 bases; nucleotides not matched to a gene: 5. The length of the CDR3 is 14 residues. The DNA of the CDR3 is TGTGCCAGTCAACCGGGACAGGGCAATCAGCCCCAGCATTTT. Protein: CASQPGQGNQPQHF.

This chain uses TRBV2 with TRBJ2-2; D call uncertain. The germline CDR1 and CDR2 sequences are SNHLY and FYNNEI. Trimming stripped 2 bases from V and 1 base from J, with 8 bases between. The CDR3 length is 15 residues. The CDR3 protein is CASSERSLNTGELFF. The CDR3, as DNA: TGTGCCAGCAGTGAACGGTCGCTGAACACCGGGGAGCTGTTTTTT.

The chain is built from TRBV5-1 and TRBJ1-1, with D possibly being TRBD1 (6 bases). Germline lookup yields CDR1 SGHRS and CDR2 YFSETQ. The ends were cut back, 1 base at V and 3 bases at J, with 7 bases in the middle. The CDR3 has 13 residues. CDR3 coding DNA: TGCGCCAGCAGCTTGTCAGGGGACACTGAAGCTTTCTTT. This codes for CASSLSGDTEAFF.

The chain employs TRBV4-3 and TRBJ2-2, with a tentative D call TRBD2 (6 bases). The V and J ends lost 1 base and 3 bases respectively, with 12 bases between them. The CDR3 is made up of 16 amino acids. The germline CDR1 and CDR2 sequences are LGHNA and YSLEER. The chain's CDR3 is CASSQGGAHYTGELFF. The CDR3 DNA follows: TGCGCCAGCAGCCAAGGCGGGGCCCATTACACCGGGGAGCTGTTTTTT.

The chain joins TRBV5-6 to TRBJ2-5; D gene ambiguous. The J call may be wrong; the DNA end is better matched by TRBJ2-7. The CDR3 extends over 14 amino acids. Germline assignment: CDR1 SGHDT and CDR2 YYEEEE. The CDR3 nucleotides read TGTGCCAGCAGCTTGGGTTTAAGAGACTACGAGCAGTACTTC. Protein: CASSLGLRDYEQYF.

The chain links TRBV30 to TRBJ2-7; 7 nucleotides align to TRBD1. Germline V gene sequence: CDR1 GTSNPN, CDR2 SVGIG (reference sequence). CDR3 length equals 18 residues. Trimming cost V 1 base and J 3 bases; bases outside gene matches: 18. Written as DNA, the CDR3 is TGTGCCTGGAGTGGAAGGGGGCCCAAACCGTATACTCGCTACGAGCAGTACTTC. Translation: CAWSGRGPKPYTRYEQYF. The full variable domain, its missing parts supplied by reference TRBV30 and TRBJ2-7, is SQTIHQWPATLVQPVGSPLSLECTVEGTSNPNLYWYRQAAGRGLQLLFYSVGIGQISSEVPQNLSASRPQDRQFILSSKKLLLSDSGFYLCAWSGRGPKPYTRYEQYFGPGTRLTVT.

The gene calls are TRBV9 and TRBJ2-5, with D possibly TRBD1 on 6 matching bases. Per the germline V gene, CDR1 is SGDLS and CDR2 is YYNGEE. V lost 0 bases and J 2 bases, leaving 11 bases between the germline ends. The CDR3 extends over 15 amino acids. CDR3 region: CASSVALDRQETQYF. The CDR3 DNA is TGTGCCAGCAGCGTAGCCCTCGACAGGCAAGAGACCCAGTACTTC.

This chain uses TRBV27 with TRBJ1-6; possible D gene TRBD1, 5 bases. V was clipped by 9 bases and J by 8 bases, with 17 bases between them. The CDR3 is 14 residues long. Per the germline V gene, CDR1 is MNHEY and CDR2 is SMNVEV (reference sequence). The CDR3 coding sequence is TGTGCCAGTACCAACACAGGAGCCCATTCACCCCTCCACTTT. This sequence encodes CASTNTGAHSPLHF.

The chain joins TRBV7-9 to TRBJ1-5; weak D call: TRBD1 (5 bases). Trimming removed 1 base from V and 2 bases from J, with 9 bases in between. Germline assignment: CDR1 SEHNR and CDR2 FQNEAQ (reference sequence). The CDR3 sequence is 15 residues long. The CDR3 DNA reads TGTGCCAGCAGCTTAGGGGGCCCCCGCAATCAGCCCCAGCATTTT. Protein: CASSLGGPRNQPQHF. Variable domain in full (rest from reference TRBV7-9 and TRBJ1-5): DTGVSQNPRHKITKRGQNVTFRCDPISEHNRLYWYRQTLGQGPEFLTYFQNEAQLEKSRLLSDRFSAERPKGSFSTLEIQRTEQGDSAMYLCASSLGGPRNQPQHFGDGTRLSIL.

The CDR3 sequence is CASSPRTGESEKLFF. CDR3 sequence (DNA): TGCGCCAGCAGCCCGAGGACAGGGGAGTCGGAAAAACTGTTTTTT. V and J are TRBV5-1 and TRBJ1-4; TRBD1 agrees at 9 bases. Germline assignment: CDR1 SGHRS and CDR2 YFSETQ. J lost 8 bases, V lost 4 bases, and 9 bases had no gene match. This CDR3 has 15 residues.

The CDR3 DNA reads TGTGCCAGCAGTCCGGGGACTAGCGGTTCCTACAATGAGCAGTTCTTC. Protein: CASSPGTSGSYNEQFF. The V and J genes are TRBV7-9 and TRBJ2-1; 11 bases align to TRBD2. This CDR3 comprises 16 residues. The ends lost 6 bases at V and 1 base at J; junction bases unmatched: 5. Germline CDR1 is SEHNR and CDR2 is FQNEAQ (reference sequence).

The rearrangement uses TRBV6-5 and TRBJ2-5, with D tentatively TRBD1 (5 bases). The DNA matches TRBJ2-7 better at its end, which makes the J call doubtful. CDR1 and CDR2 from the germline V gene are MNHEY and SVGAGI. The CDR3 totals 14 residues. DNA of the CDR3: TGTGCCAGCAGACGACAGCTTAGTTCCTACGAGCAGTACTTC. Residues: CASRRQLSSYEQYF.

The gene calls are TRBV11-1 and TRBJ2-1; a possible D gene is TRBD1 (5 bases). The ends were cut back, 3 bases at V and 7 bases at J, with 22 bases in the middle. The germline CDR1 and CDR2 sequences are SGHAT and FQDESV (reference sequence). This CDR3 contains 17 residues. The CDR3 sequence is CASSFQDSFKGLNEQFF. In DNA, the CDR3 is TGTGCCAGCAGCTTTCAAGACAGTTTTAAGGGTTTGAATGAGCAGTTCTTC.

This clone showed up just once. This sequence joins TRBV5-1 and TRBJ1-1, with D unresolved. The CDR3 sequence is 11 residues long. V lost 0 bases and J 7 bases, leaving 4 bases between the germline ends. Germline loops: CDR1 SGHRS, CDR2 YFSETQ. CDR3 DNA: TGCGCCAGCAGCTTGGACAGTGAAGCTTTCTTT. Encoded protein: CASSLDSEAFF. The full variable domain, in which reference TRBV5-1 and TRBJ1-1 provide the parts outside the CDR3, is KAGVTQTPRYLIKTRGQQVTLSCSPISGHRSVSWYQQTPGQGLQFLFEYFSETQRNKGNFPGRFSGRQFSNSRSEMNVSTLELGDSALYLCASSLDSEAFFGQGTRLTVV.

The chain joins TRBV6-1 to TRBJ1-2, with D maybe TRBD1 (5 bases). CDR1 and CDR2 (germline): MNHNS, SASEGT. V lost 9 bases to trimming and J lost 8 bases, with 16 bases between them. This CDR3 has 12 amino acids. The CDR3 reads CASRPQGGGYTF. The CDR3 DNA reads as TGTGCCAGTCGACCGCAGGGAGGGGGCTACACCTTC.

The chain employs TRBV19 and TRBJ1-4; possible D gene TRBD1, 5 bases. The CDR3 is 14 residues long. The V gene lost 4 bases and the J gene lost 8 bases, with 14 bases spanning the gap. Germline assignment: CDR1 LNHDA and CDR2 SQIVND (reference sequence). The CDR3 protein is CASSTPGGDEKLFF. CDR3 coding DNA: TGTGCCAGTAGTACCCCGGGAGGGGACGAAAAACTGTTTTTT.

The CDR3 DNA follows: TGTGCCAGCAGCACAAGTTTCGGGCCGGGGGGTCGAGCAGAGACCCAGTACTTC. This gives the protein CASSTSFGPGGRAETQYF. The rearrangement uses TRBV28 and TRBJ2-5, with TRBD2 matching over 7 bases. CDR1 is MDHEN, CDR2 SYDVKM, per germline. V lost 6 bases, J lost 4 bases, and 20 bases stayed unmatched. The CDR3 is 18 amino acids.

The V call is TRBV11-2, the J call TRBJ2-7; TRBD2 matches 11 bases. With 4 bases clipped from V and 6 bases from J, the junction kept 8 bases outside the gene matches. The CDR3 extends over 15 amino acids. In germline, CDR1 is SGHAT, CDR2 FQNNGV. The chain's CDR3 is CASSSMTSGNFEQYF. Written as DNA, the CDR3 is TGTGCCAGCAGCTCCATGACTAGCGGGAATTTCGAGCAGTACTTC.

The rearrangement links TRBV5-4 to TRBJ1-2, with 7 bases identical to TRBD1. Germline CDR1 reads SGHNT; CDR2 reads YYREEE (reference sequence). J lost 7 bases, V lost 1 base, and 4 bases had no gene match. CDR3 length: 13 amino acids. Here the CDR3 reads CASSLQGVGGYTF. For the CDR3, the DNA is TGTGCCAGCAGCTTGCAGGGGGTGGGTGGCTACACCTTC.

The chain combines TRBV13 with TRBJ2-1; unclear D gene. The ends were cut back, 2 bases at V and 3 bases at J, with 5 bases in the middle. The CDR3 consists of 13 residues. Germline V gene sequence: CDR1 PRHDT, CDR2 FYEKMQ (reference sequence). CDR3 DNA: TGTGCCAGCAGCTTACAGGACTACAATGAGCAGTTCTTC. Its translation: CASSLQDYNEQFF.

V usage is TRBV7-8 and J usage is TRBJ2-7, with a possible D match to TRBD2 (5 bases). This CDR3 contains 13 residues. The V end was cut by 4 bases, the J end by 5 bases, with 12 bases between. Per germline, CDR1 SGHVS and CDR2 FQNEAQ. CDR3 loop: CASSSGILDEQYF. The CDR3 DNA is TGTGCCAGCAGCTCGGGAATCCTGGACGAGCAGTACTTC.